The present T cell receptor beta chain was sequenced within a study of regulatory and conventional T cells in RAG deficiency. Findings of the study overall: Omenn syndrome and CID/AS patients had around 100-fold fewer unique Treg TCR beta sequences, versus approximately 9.8-fold elsewhere. Omenn CD25-high CD127-low cells may be activated cells, not true Tregs. Control T-cell subsets had markedly higher Shannon entropy and lower Simpson indices than RAG-deficient patients.

To note about this clone: The antigen remains undetermined.

CDR1 and CDR2 from the germline V gene are SEHNR and FQNEAQ (reference sequence). V shed 4 bases and J shed 0 bases, with 18 bases lying between them. The CDR3 has 17 residues. Assay used: immunoSEQ multiplex PCR; TCRdb lists only in-frame clones, some missing. Of tens of thousands of clones in the sample, around 89% were seen once. This same sample was also taken into another study, of regulatory T cells. This second study says: Primers: 52 TRBV forward and 13 TRBJ reverse. Regulatory T cells showed the strongest V-J pair restriction and V/J gene skewing among patient repertoires.

Material: CD8+ T cells sorted from blood. This sequence joins TRBV7-9 and TRBJ1-2; possible D gene TRBD1, 5 bases. The receptor was derived from a human donor in good health. The CDR3 bases are TGTGCCAGCAGCTCTCCGGGACGAGAGGGAGCTAACTATGGCTACACCTTC. The encoded protein is CASSSPGREGANYGYTF.